This T cell receptor beta chain was identified in a study of T cell repertoires in ileal Crohn's disease (dated by TCRdb to between 2017 and 2020). Context from the whole study: The median duration of disease was about 7.3 years, and at the time of surgery approximately 34% of patients were active smokers. Endoscopic postoperative recurrence was defined as a Rutgeerts score above i0. The study was conducted in parallel with a multicentre cohort that was designed to identify predictors of early endoscopic recurrence following ileocolonic resection. All patients had surgery for a complication: stricturing disease in approximately 60% and penetrating disease in about 40%. TCR repertoire analysis was done in 50 or so Crohn's disease patients from a prospective multicentre cohort. Roughly half of the patients were given postoperative therapy, with ten to twelve receiving thiopurines and under 20 receiving anti-TNF agents. A total of approximately 170 mucosal samples from 57 patients were sequenced, collected from several sites on the surgical specimen and at postoperative endoscopy. Here is what the overall study found, with its caveats: Mucosal CD4 and CD8 T cells were sorted and sequenced only in a subgroup of patients, the size of which was not stated. A significantly higher proportion of clonal expansions was observed in active smokers at surgery than in non-smokers (25.9% vs 17.9%, p=0.02). Endoscopic recurrence was found to be associated with higher high-frequency clone percentages at surgery, and recurrence was observed in all patients with clonality above 26.8% (18/57). Sorted CD8 T cells carried more high-frequency clones than CD4 T cells, suggesting mucosal expansions were mainly CD8.

For commercial TCRB immunosequencing, roughly 0.5 micrograms of biopsy DNA were submitted for each sample. Adaptive Biotechnology amplified CDR3 regions from genomic DNA with a two-step multiplex PCR that controlled for amplification bias. Primers covering every V and J gene segment were used in the first PCR, while barcodes and Illumina adapters were added in the second PCR. CDR3 libraries were sequenced using an Illumina instrument. The original methods were these. The analysis used both the pipelines supplied by the vendor and custom analysis of the raw data in R/Bioconductor with R version 3.3.0. Clonality, ranging from 0 to 1, was calculated as the inverse of the normalised Shannon entropy of all productive clones. High-frequency clones were defined as the share of the repertoire taken up by the top 100 clones, keeping only clones that passed a 95% confidence test. Repertoire diversity was measured with the Simpson index, and overlap between samples was measured with the Morisita-Horn index. Entries here come from immuneACCESS through TCRdb and include only in-frame sequences with V and J called. Some clones fail to appear in such tables; in the studies checked, an unresolved V gene covers under half of the shortfall, and the cause of the remainder is unknown. V, J and clone size are taken as reported in that table, and D and trimming were inferred from the DNA itself. For this sample the table gives 25,000 to 35,000 clones, of which 80% to 90% were detected only once. The ten largest clones add up to roughly 6% of the sample.

Adults with ileal or ileocolonic Crohn's disease and an indication for ileocolonic resection were eligible for inclusion. Before DNA extraction, whole ileal mucosal biopsies were kept frozen at -80 degrees C. Genomic DNA was extracted from frozen whole biopsies with a TRizol-based method and quantified on a NanoDrop 2000 spectrophotometer. The table lists this clone with a few counts. What antigen it recognizes has not been identified. Base qualities are not recorded, but no much larger clone differs from it by a single base. CDR1 and CDR2, looked up from the germline V gene, are SGDLS and YYNGEE. The CDR3 sequence holds 16 residues, the cysteine and phenylalanine included. Only CDR3 DNA is held: 48 bases, read in frame from base 1. Relative to germline, V is missing 0 bases and J is missing 4 bases, with 8 bases of the junction outside any gene match.

The rearrangement combines TRBV9 with TRBJ2-7; 9 bases in between match TRBD2. This receptor was obtained from an adult with Crohn's disease. The material sequenced was ileal tissue. The nucleotides are TGTGCCAGCAGCGTAGGGCCAGCGGGGGGCCGATACGAGCAGTACTTC. It is translated as CASSVGPAGGRYEQYF.